These T cell receptor beta chains were read from a single sample in a study of OX40 agonist ivuxolimab in advanced cancers. The repertoire was sequenced with immunoSEQ multiplex PCR; TCRdb's copy has only in-frame clones and lacks some. The sample lists tens of thousands of clones, over 80% occurring once. Sequencing used CD4+ or CD8+ T cells sorted from blood, obtained in a trial of the OX40 agonist ivuxolimab. Source of these receptors: an adult with an advanced solid tumor such as melanoma, head and neck, liver or kidney cancer. The CDR3 runs from the conserved cysteine through the conserved F or W. Fields, in order: J gene, clone size, V gene, CDR3 length, CDR3 protein. Expanded clones are given a class, and other clones once, few, many or no size at all.

j_gene: TRBJ1-3
abundance: few
v_gene: TRBV25-1
len: 16
CDR3aa: CASSDTSSSSGNTIYF

j_gene: TRBJ1-2
abundance: -
v_gene: TRBV6-1
len: 14
CDR3aa: CASSELVRQGGYTF

j_gene: TRBJ1-1
abundance: -
v_gene: TRBV18
len: 15
CDR3aa: CASSPSAGWGTEAFF

j_gene: TRBJ1-2
abundance: few
v_gene: TRBV6-4
len: 13
CDR3aa: CASSLHGGRGYTF

j_gene: TRBJ2-7
abundance: -
v_gene: TRBV11-2
len: 14
CDR3aa: CASSFTGISGEQYF

j_gene: TRBJ1-2
abundance: -
v_gene: TRBV27
len: 15
CDR3aa: CASSSLVGGGTSYTF

j_gene: TRBJ2-7
abundance: -
v_gene: TRBV30
len: 12
CDR3aa: CAWSVTTWEQYF

j_gene: TRBJ2-5
abundance: -
v_gene: TRBV28
len: 12
CDR3aa: CASTEVGETQYF

j_gene: TRBJ2-2
abundance: -
v_gene: TRBV7-2
len: 15
CDR3aa: CASRAHQGNTGELFF

j_gene: TRBJ1-4
abundance: -
v_gene: TRBV9
len: 18
CDR3aa: CASSSRRGLGTEGEKLFF

j_gene: TRBJ1-1
abundance: -
v_gene: TRBV30
len: 15
CDR3aa: CAWSVLDRRDTEAFF

j_gene: TRBJ1-2
abundance: -
v_gene: TRBV6-5
len: 12
CDR3aa: CASGTALNGYTF

j_gene: TRBJ2-7
abundance: -
v_gene: TRBV12-5
len: 14
CDR3aa: CASGPGTGGYEQYF

j_gene: TRBJ2-1
abundance: -
v_gene: TRBV7-3
len: 16
CDR3aa: CASSLERVTYSNEQFF

j_gene: TRBJ2-3
abundance: -
v_gene: TRBV5-4
len: 18
CDR3aa: CASSREGAGALSTDTQYF

j_gene: TRBJ2-7
abundance: -
v_gene: TRBV7-2
len: 14
CDR3aa: CASSPGYSSYEQYF

j_gene: TRBJ2-3
abundance: -
v_gene: TRBV30
len: 13
CDR3aa: CAWSPGSTDTQYF

j_gene: TRBJ1-2
abundance: -
v_gene: TRBV6-1
len: 15
CDR3aa: CASSEAGELGYGYTF

j_gene: TRBJ2-7
abundance: -
v_gene: TRBV7-2
len: 15
CDR3aa: CASSSPGTGSYEQYF

j_gene: TRBJ2-3
abundance: -
v_gene: TRBV7-3
len: 15
CDR3aa: CASSRTSGDTDTQYF

j_gene: TRBJ1-1
abundance: -
v_gene: TRBV5-1
len: 15
CDR3aa: CASSLGGQGNTEAFF

j_gene: TRBJ1-1
abundance: -
v_gene: TRBV5-4
len: 13
CDR3aa: CASSSMEATEAFF

j_gene: TRBJ2-3
abundance: -
v_gene: TRBV5-1
len: 15
CDR3aa: CASSLAGGTADTQYF

j_gene: TRBJ1-4
abundance: -
v_gene: TRBV7-7
len: 15
CDR3aa: CASSLFGGPGEKLFF

j_gene: TRBJ1-5
abundance: once
v_gene: TRBV2
len: 12
CDR3aa: CASGRGQQPQHF

j_gene: TRBJ2-1
abundance: -
v_gene: TRBV9
len: 14
CDR3aa: CASSVAGGSREQFF

j_gene: TRBJ1-4
abundance: once
v_gene: TRBV6-1
len: 14
CDR3aa: CALQNTAGDEKLFF

j_gene: TRBJ2-6
abundance: -
v_gene: TRBV7-9
len: 18
CDR3aa: CASSLGYGSVSGANVLTF

j_gene: TRBJ2-3
abundance: -
v_gene: TRBV5-4
len: 15
CDR3aa: CASSIAGPRTDTQYF

j_gene: TRBJ2-7
abundance: -
v_gene: TRBV5-1
len: 16
CDR3aa: CASSDRSGTNPYEQYF

j_gene: TRBJ1-1
abundance: -
v_gene: TRBV7-2
len: 16
CDR3aa: CASSSPGQEKNTEAFF

j_gene: TRBJ1-1
abundance: -
v_gene: TRBV5-1
len: 14
CDR3aa: CASSLAAAFTEAFF

j_gene: TRBJ1-6
abundance: few
v_gene: TRBV10-3
len: 14
CDR3aa: CATSPREAGSPLHF

j_gene: TRBJ2-2
abundance: -
v_gene: TRBV19
len: 14
CDR3aa: CASSKGQGVGELFF

j_gene: TRBJ1-1
abundance: -
v_gene: TRBV7-2
len: 12
CDR3aa: CASSLIYTEAFF

j_gene: TRBJ2-7
abundance: -
v_gene: TRBV7-8
len: 18
CDR3aa: CASSLAPSLAGSSYEQYF

j_gene: TRBJ2-5
abundance: -
v_gene: TRBV5-4
len: 13
CDR3aa: CASKLAGEETQYF

j_gene: TRBJ2-3
abundance: -
v_gene: TRBV5-6
len: 17
CDR3aa: CASSYNPGTGNSDTQYF

j_gene: TRBJ2-7
abundance: few
v_gene: TRBV6-1
len: 15
CDR3aa: CASSESGQDGYEQYF

j_gene: TRBJ1-2
abundance: once
v_gene: TRBV7-3
len: 13
CDR3aa: CASSEPGASGYTF

j_gene: TRBJ2-3
abundance: -
v_gene: TRBV14
len: 16
CDR3aa: CASSPWTSGTTDTQYF

j_gene: TRBJ1-5
abundance: -
v_gene: TRBV19
len: 15
CDR3aa: CATSPGRDPHAPQHF

j_gene: TRBJ2-7
abundance: -
v_gene: TRBV5-6
len: 13
CDR3aa: CASSLEQGYEQYF